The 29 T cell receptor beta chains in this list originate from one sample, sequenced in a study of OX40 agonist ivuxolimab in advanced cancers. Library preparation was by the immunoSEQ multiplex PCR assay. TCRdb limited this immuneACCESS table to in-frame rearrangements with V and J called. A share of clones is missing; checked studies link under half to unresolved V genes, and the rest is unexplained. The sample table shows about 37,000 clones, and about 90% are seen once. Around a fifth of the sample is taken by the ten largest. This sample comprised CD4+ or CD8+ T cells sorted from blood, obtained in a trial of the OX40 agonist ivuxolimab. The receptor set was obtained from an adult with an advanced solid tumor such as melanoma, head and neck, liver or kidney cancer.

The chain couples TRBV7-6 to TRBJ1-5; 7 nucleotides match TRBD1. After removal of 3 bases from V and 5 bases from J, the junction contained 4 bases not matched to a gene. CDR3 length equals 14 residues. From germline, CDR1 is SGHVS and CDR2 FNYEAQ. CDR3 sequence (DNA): TGTGCCAGCAGCTTGTCAGGGGGAGATCAGCCCCAGCATTTT. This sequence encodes CASSLSGGDQPQHF. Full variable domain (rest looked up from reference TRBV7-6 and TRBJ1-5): GAGVSQSPRYKVTKRGQDVALRCDPISGHVSLYWYRQALGQGPEFLTYFNYEAQQDKSGLPNDRFSAERPEGSISTLTIQRTEQRDSAMYRCASSLSGGDQPQHFGDGTRLSIL.

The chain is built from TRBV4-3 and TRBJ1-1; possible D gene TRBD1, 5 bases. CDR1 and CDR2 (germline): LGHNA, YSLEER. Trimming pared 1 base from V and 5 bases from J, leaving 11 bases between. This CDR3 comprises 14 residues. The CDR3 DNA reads TGCGCCAGCAGCCAAGCTGCAGGGTATACTGAAGCTTTCTTT. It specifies CASSQAAGYTEAFF.

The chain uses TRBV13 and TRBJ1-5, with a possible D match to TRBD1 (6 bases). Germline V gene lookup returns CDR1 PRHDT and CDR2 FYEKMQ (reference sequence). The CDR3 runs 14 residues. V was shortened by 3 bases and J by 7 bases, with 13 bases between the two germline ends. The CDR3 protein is CASSFGGARQPQHF. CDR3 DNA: TGTGCCAGCAGCTTTGGGGGGGCGCGCCAGCCCCAGCATTTT.

The CDR3 loop reads CASSSGLNEQFF. CDR3 nucleotide sequence: TGTGCCAGCAGCTCAGGACTGAATGAGCAGTTCTTC. The chain links TRBV5-6 to TRBJ2-1, with D perhaps matching TRBD2 (5 bases). Trimming took 3 bases from V and 7 from J, leaving 8 bases between them. Germline CDR1 is SGHDT and CDR2 is YYEEEE. The CDR3 is made up of 12 amino acids.

The CDR3 coding sequence is TGTGCCAGCAGCTATTCGGACGGGTTCCAATACGAGCAGTACTTC. Amino acids: CASSYSDGFQYEQYF. The chain recombines TRBV7-6 with TRBJ2-7; no clear D. This CDR3 has 15 amino acids. Trimming took off 4 bases at V and 4 bases at J, with 17 bases between the two ends. CDR1 SGHVS and CDR2 FNYEAQ come from the germline V gene.

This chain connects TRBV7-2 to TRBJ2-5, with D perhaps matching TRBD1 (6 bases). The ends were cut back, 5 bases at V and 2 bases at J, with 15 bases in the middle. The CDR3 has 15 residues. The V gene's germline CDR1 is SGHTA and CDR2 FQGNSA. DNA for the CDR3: TGTGCCAGCAGCATGTACGGGACACCTCAAGAGACCCAGTACTTC. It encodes CASSMYGTPQETQYF. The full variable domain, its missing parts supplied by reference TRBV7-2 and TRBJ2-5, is GAGVSQSPSNKVTEKGKDVELRCDPISGHTALYWYRQSLGQGLEFLIYFQGNSAPDKSGLPSDRFSAERTGGSVSTLTIQRTQQEDSAVYLCASSMYGTPQETQYFGPGTRLLVL.

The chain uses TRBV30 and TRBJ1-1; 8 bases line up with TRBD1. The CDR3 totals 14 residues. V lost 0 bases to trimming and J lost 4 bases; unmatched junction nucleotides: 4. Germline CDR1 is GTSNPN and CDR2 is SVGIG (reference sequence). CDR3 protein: CAWSVTGAGTEAFF. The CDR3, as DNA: TGTGCCTGGAGTGTGACAGGGGCCGGCACTGAAGCTTTCTTT.

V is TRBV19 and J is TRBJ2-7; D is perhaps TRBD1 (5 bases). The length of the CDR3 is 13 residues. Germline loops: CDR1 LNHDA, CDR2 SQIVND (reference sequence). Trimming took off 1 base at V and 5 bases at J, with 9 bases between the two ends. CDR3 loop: CASSIAGLNEQYF. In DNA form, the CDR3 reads TGTGCCAGTAGTATAGCAGGGCTCAACGAGCAGTACTTC.

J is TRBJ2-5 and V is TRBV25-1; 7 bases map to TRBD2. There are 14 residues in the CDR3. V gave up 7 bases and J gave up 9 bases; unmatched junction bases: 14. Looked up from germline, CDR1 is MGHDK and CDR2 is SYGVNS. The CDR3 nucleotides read TGTGCCAGCACCCCCCCGGGGGGATGGGGGGCCCAGTACTTC. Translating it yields CASTPPGGWGAQYF.

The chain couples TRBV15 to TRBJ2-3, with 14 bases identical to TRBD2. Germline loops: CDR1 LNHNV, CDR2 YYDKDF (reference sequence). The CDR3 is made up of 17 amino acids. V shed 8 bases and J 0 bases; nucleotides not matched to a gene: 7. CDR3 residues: CATQRLAGGPSTDTQYF. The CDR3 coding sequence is TGTGCCACCCAGCGACTAGCGGGGGGGCCCAGCACAGATACGCAGTATTTT.

The chain's CDR3 is CAWSRDTNQPQHF. The CDR3 DNA follows: TGTGCCTGGAGTCGCGACACTAATCAGCCCCAGCATTTT. The genes are TRBV30 and TRBJ1-5; D remains ambiguous. Trimming took off 2 bases at V and 4 bases at J, with 9 bases between the two ends. Germline assignment: CDR1 GTSNPN and CDR2 SVGIG (reference sequence). The CDR3 has 13 residues.

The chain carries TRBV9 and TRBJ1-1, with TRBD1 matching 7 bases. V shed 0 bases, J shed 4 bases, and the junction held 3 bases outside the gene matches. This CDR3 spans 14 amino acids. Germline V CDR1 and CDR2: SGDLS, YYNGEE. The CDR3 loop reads CASSVEGASTEAFF. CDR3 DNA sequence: TGTGCCAGCAGCGTAGAGGGGGCGAGCACTGAAGCTTTCTTT.

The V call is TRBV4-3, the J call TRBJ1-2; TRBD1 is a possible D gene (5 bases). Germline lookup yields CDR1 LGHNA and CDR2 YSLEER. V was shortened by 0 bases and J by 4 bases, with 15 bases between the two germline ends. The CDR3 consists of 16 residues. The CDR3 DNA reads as TGCGCCAGCAGCCAAGAGGCAGGGATCAGTGGCTATGGCTACACCTTC. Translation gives CASSQEAGISGYGYTF.

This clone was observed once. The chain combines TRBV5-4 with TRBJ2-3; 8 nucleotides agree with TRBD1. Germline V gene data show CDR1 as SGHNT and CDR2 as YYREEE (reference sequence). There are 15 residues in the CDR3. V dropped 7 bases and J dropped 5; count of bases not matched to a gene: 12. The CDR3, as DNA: TGTGCCAGCGCAGGGGGGCAGGGGGCTCGAGATACGCAGTATTTT. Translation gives CASAGGQGARDTQYF.

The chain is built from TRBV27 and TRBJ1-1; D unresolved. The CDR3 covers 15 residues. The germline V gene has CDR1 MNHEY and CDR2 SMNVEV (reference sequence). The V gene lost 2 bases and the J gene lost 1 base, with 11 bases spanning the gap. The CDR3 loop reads CASSLSPGANTEAFF. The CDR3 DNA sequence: TGTGCCAGCAGTTTAAGTCCCGGTGCGAACACTGAAGCTTTCTTT.

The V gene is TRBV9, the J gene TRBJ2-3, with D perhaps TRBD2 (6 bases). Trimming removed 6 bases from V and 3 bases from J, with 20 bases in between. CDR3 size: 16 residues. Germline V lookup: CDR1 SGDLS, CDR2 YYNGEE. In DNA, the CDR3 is TGTGCCAGCAACCCTGGGTGGGCGGGGAGGACAGATACGCAGTATTTT. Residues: CASNPGWAGRTDTQYF.

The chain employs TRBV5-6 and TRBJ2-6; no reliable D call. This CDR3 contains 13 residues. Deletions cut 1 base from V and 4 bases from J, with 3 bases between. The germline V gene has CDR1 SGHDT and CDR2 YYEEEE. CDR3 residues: CASSLFGANVLTF. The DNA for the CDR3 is TGTGCCAGCAGCTTGTTCGGGGCCAACGTCCTGACTTTC.

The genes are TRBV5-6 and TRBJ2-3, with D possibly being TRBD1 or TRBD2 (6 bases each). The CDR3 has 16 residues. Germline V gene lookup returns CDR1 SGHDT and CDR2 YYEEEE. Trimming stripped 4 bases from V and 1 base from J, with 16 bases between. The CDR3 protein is CASSPWGDKGTDTQYF. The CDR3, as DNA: TGTGCCAGCAGCCCTTGGGGGGACAAAGGCACAGATACGCAGTATTTT.

The CDR3 here is CASSTTGGPEAFF. CDR3 DNA: TGTGCCAGTAGTACAACAGGGGGCCCTGAAGCTTTCTTT. This chain links TRBV19 with TRBJ1-1, with 9 bases aligning to TRBD1. Trimming took 4 bases from V and 6 from J; bases not matched to a gene: 3. Germline V gene sequence: CDR1 LNHDA, CDR2 SQIVND (reference sequence). The CDR3 is made up of 13 amino acids.

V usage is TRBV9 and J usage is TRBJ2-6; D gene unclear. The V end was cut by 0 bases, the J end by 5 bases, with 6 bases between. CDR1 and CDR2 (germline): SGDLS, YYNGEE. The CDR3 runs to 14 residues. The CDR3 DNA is TGTGCCAGCAGCGTAGAACAGAGGGCCAACGTCCTGACTTTC. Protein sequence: CASSVEQRANVLTF.

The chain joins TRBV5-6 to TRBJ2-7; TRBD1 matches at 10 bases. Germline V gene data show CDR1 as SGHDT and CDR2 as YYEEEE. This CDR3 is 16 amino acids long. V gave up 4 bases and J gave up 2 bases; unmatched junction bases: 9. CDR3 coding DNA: TGTGCCAGCAGCCCGGAGGGGACAGGGGAGGCCTACGAGCAGTACTTC. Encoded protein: CASSPEGTGEAYEQYF.

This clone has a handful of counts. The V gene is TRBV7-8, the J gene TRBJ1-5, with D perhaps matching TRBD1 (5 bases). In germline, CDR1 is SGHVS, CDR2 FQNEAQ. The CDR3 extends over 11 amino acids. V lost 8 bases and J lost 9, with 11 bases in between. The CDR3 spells CASRYGGPQHF. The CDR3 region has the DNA TGTGCCAGCCGCTACGGGGGGCCCCAGCATTTT.

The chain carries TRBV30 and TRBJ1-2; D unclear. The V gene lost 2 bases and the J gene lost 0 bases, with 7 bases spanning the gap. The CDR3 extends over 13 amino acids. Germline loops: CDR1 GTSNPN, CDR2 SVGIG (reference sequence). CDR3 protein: CAWSIGANYGYTF. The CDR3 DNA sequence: TGTGCCTGGAGTATTGGCGCTAACTATGGCTACACCTTC. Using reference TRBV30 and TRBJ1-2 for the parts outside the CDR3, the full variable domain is SQTIHQWPATLVQPVGSPLSLECTVEGTSNPNLYWYRQAAGRGLQLLFYSVGIGQISSEVPQNLSASRPQDRQFILSSKKLLLSDSGFYLCAWSIGANYGYTFGSGTRLTVV.

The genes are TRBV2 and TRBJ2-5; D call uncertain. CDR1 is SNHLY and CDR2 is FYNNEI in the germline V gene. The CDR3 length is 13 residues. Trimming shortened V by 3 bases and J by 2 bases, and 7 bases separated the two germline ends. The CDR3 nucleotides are TGTGCCAGCAGTGAGTACCTGCAAGAGACCCAGTACTTC. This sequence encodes CASSEYLQETQYF.

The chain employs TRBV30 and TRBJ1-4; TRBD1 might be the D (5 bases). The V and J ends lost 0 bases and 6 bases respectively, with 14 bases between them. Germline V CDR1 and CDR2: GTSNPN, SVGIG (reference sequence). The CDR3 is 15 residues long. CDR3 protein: CAWSVDSGLDEKLFF. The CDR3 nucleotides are TGTGCCTGGAGTGTCGATTCGGGGCTAGATGAAAAACTGTTTTTT.

In DNA form, the CDR3 reads TGCGCCAGCAGCCAAGAGGAGACAGGGAACACTGAAGCTTTCTTT. Protein sequence: CASSQEETGNTEAFF. The chain combines TRBV4-1 with TRBJ1-1, with a weak D call TRBD1 (6 bases). V was pared by 0 bases and J by 1 base, with 9 bases between. Germline CDR1 and CDR2: MGHRA and YSYEKL. The CDR3 extends over 15 amino acids.

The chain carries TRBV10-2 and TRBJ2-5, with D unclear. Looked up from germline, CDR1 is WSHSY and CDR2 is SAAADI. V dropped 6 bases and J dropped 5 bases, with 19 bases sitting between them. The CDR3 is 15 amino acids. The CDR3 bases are TGCGCCAGCAGCCCCAAGATGGGCGGTTTGGAGACCCAGTACTTC. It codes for CASSPKMGGLETQYF.

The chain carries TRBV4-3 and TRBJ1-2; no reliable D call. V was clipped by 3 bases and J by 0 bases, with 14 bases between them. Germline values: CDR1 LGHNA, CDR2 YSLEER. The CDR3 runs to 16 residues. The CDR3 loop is CASSQRGEAPNYGYTF. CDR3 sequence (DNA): TGCGCCAGCAGCCAGCGCGGGGAGGCCCCTAACTATGGCTACACCTTC.

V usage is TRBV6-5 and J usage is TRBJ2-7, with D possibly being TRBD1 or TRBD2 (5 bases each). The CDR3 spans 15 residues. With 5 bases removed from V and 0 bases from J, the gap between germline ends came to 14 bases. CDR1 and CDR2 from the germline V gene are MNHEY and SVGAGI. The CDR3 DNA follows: TGTGCCAGCAGTCCCCGGGACCGTCGCTCCTACGAGCAGTACTTC. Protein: CASSPRDRRSYEQYF.